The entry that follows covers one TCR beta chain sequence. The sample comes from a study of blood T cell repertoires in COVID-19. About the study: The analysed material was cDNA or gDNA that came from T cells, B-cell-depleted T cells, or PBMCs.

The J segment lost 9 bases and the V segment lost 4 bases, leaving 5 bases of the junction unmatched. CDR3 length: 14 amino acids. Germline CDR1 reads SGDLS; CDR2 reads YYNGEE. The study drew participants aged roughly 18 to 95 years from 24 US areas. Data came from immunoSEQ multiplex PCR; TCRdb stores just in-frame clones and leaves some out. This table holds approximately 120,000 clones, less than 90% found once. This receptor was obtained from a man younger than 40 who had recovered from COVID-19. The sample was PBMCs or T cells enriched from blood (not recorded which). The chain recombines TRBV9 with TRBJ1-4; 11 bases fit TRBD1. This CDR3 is CASSSGQGAQKLFF. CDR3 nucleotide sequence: TGTGCCAGCAGCTCAGGACAGGGGGCCCAAAAACTGTTTTTT.